These 13 T cell receptor beta chains share one sample of origin, sequenced in a study of human T cells and chemical hapten exposure. TCRdb independently ran MiXCR on the RACE reads; one entry per CDR3 protein. This sample carries 300,000 to 450,000 distinct CDR3 sequences, 4.5% to 5.5% of them seen once, and the ten largest clones take approximately 8.2%. The time point here: pre-sensitization, week 0. The treatment denotes: therapeutic diphenylcyclopropenone sensitization with weekly scalp DPC. The sequencing used whole blood, collected in connection with sensitization to the hapten diphenylcyclopropenone (DPC). The receptor source for this set is a woman under 30 with alopecia areata. Some clones in this sample may be carry-over from other donors' samples.

Ten or more counts support this clonotype. For the CDR3, the DNA is TGTGCCAGCAGTTTGCCTACAGGCACAGATACGCAGTATTTT. Amino acid sequence: CASSLPTGTDTQYF. The chain links TRBV28 to TRBJ2-3; no reliable D call. The V end was cut by 3 bases, the J end by 1 base, with 8 bases between. Germline V CDR1 and CDR2: MDHEN, SYDVKM. The CDR3 runs to 14 residues.

This clonotype was observed at least ten times. The V call is TRBV4-1, the J call TRBJ1-2; 10 bases are shared with TRBD1. V was clipped by 0 bases and J by 7 bases; unmatched bases: 2. Germline assignment: CDR1 MGHRA and CDR2 YSYEKL. This CDR3 comprises 14 residues. CDR3 protein: CASSQETGGLGYTF. The CDR3 DNA is TGCGCCAGCAGCCAAGAGACAGGGGGCCTTGGCTACACCTTC.

This rearrangement joins TRBV2 to TRBJ2-6; D is possibly TRBD2 (7 bases). Germline CDR1 and CDR2: SNHLY and FYNNEI. Trimming shortened V by 8 bases and J by 0 bases, and 17 bases separated the two germline ends. This CDR3 comprises 17 residues. CDR3 coding DNA: TGTGCCAGCGTTAGGGGGGGCCTTCTCTCTGGGGCCAACGTCCTGACTTTC. Protein sequence: CASVRGGLLSGANVLTF. Full variable domain (missing parts from reference TRBV2 and TRBJ2-6): EPEVTQTPSHQVTQMGQEVILRCVPISNHLYFYWYRQILGQKVEFLVSFYNNEISEKSEIFDDQFSVERPDGSNFTLKIRSTKLEDSAMYFCASVRGGLLSGANVLTFGAGSRLTVL.

In this sample, this clonotype turned up many times. The chain uses TRBV5-1 and TRBJ2-7; TRBD1 might be the D (6 bases). Trimming removed 5 bases at V and 0 bases at J, with 12 bases between. Germline-derived CDR1 and CDR2 are SGHRS and YFSETQ. CDR3 length: 14 residues. CDR3 loop: CASRSGHSSYEQYF. CDR3 coding DNA: TGCGCCAGCAGGTCGGGACACAGCTCCTACGAGCAGTACTTC.

At least ten counts were recorded for this clonotype. The CDR3, as DNA: TGTGCCAGCAGCCTACAGGCAAATAGCAATCAGCCCCAGCATTTT. This gives the protein CASSLQANSNQPQHF. V and J are TRBV11-2 and TRBJ1-5; weak D call: TRBD1 (5 bases). Germline V lookup: CDR1 SGHAT, CDR2 FQNNGV. The CDR3 runs to 15 residues. V lost 5 bases and J 0 bases, leaving 11 bases between the germline ends.

Only a few counts were recorded for this clonotype. The chain is built from TRBV7-9 and TRBJ2-7; possibly TRBD2 for D (5 bases). The CDR3 is 14 amino acids. With 5 bases removed from V and 1 base from J, the gap between germline ends came to 12 bases. CDR1 is SEHNR and CDR2 is FQNEAQ in the germline V gene (reference sequence). The CDR3 DNA reads as TGTGCCAGCAGCGTTGGCGGGTTGTCCTACGAGCAGTACTTC. Amino acid sequence: CASSVGGLSYEQYF.

This rearrangement joins TRBV3-1 to TRBJ2-7; 7 nucleotides line up with TRBD1. The CDR3 has 15 residues. Trimming removed 2 bases from V and 2 bases from J; junction bases left unmatched: 6. Germline assignment: CDR1 LGHDT and CDR2 YNNKEL (reference sequence). The CDR3 protein is CASSQFDRVTYEQYF. In DNA form, the CDR3 reads TGTGCCAGCAGCCAATTCGACAGGGTTACCTACGAGCAGTACTTC.

This clonotype was found many times. V is TRBV4-2 and J is TRBJ2-3; perhaps D is TRBD1 or TRBD2 (5 bases each). Trimming stripped 4 bases from V and 0 bases from J, with 14 bases between. Germline CDR1 reads LGHNA; CDR2 reads YNFKEQ. The CDR3 extends over 16 amino acids. This chain's CDR3 is CASSLSRDPSTDTQYF. The CDR3 nucleotides read TGTGCCAGCAGCCTCTCCCGGGACCCGAGCACAGATACGCAGTATTTT.

The chain carries TRBV29-1 and TRBJ1-1, with D tentatively TRBD1 (5 bases). CDR1 is SQVTM, CDR2 ANQGSEA, per germline. Trimming pared 3 bases from V and 1 base from J, leaving 12 bases between. The CDR3 extends over 14 amino acids. CDR3 in amino acids: CSVESGRQNTEAFF. As DNA, the CDR3 is TGCAGCGTTGAGTCGGGGCGGCAGAACACTGAAGCTTTCTTT. The full variable domain, with the rest looked up from reference TRBV29-1 and TRBJ1-1, is SAVISQKPSRDICQRGTSLTIQCQVDSQVTMMFWYRQQPGQSLTLIATANQGSEATYESGFVIDKFPISRPNLTFSTLTVSNMSPEDSSIYLCSVESGRQNTEAFFGQGTRLTVV.

This clonotype has at least ten counts. V gene TRBV7-6 combines with J gene TRBJ2-5; 8 positions match TRBD1. V lost 5 bases and J lost 4; bases outside the gene matches: 6. The V gene's germline CDR1 is SGHVS and CDR2 FNYEAQ. The CDR3 spans 14 residues. CDR3 nucleotide sequence: TGTGCCAGCAGCCCGACAGGGGACACAGAGACCCAGTACTTC. Translating gives CASSPTGDTETQYF.

This clonotype was seen repeatedly, ten times or more. The rearrangement joins TRBV12-3 or TRBV12-4 to TRBJ2-7; 11 bases are a match to TRBD1. The CDR3 is 15 residues long. The V segment lost 6 bases and the J segment 2 bases; nucleotides outside the gene matches: 6. The CDR3 DNA is TGTGCCAGCAGCCCACGGGGACAGGGGGCCTACGAGCAGTACTTC. Residues: CASSPRGQGAYEQYF.

The sample holds many counts of this clonotype. DNA for the CDR3: TGTGCCAGCAGCCTGCGGGCTAGCGGGGGCCTAAACATTCAGTACTTC. This gives the protein CASSLRASGGLNIQYF. This chain links TRBV7-2 with TRBJ2-4, with 10 bases identical to TRBD2. Trimming removed 5 bases from V and 6 bases from J; junction bases left unmatched: 10. CDR1 and CDR2 (germline): SGHTA, FQGNSA. The length of the CDR3 is 16 residues.

The V and J genes are TRBV7-8 and TRBJ1-2; 8 bases line up with TRBD1. The CDR3 extends over 13 amino acids. After removal of 5 bases from V and 7 bases from J, the junction contained 6 bases not matched to a gene. CDR1 and CDR2 from the germline V gene are SGHVS and FQNEAQ. CDR3 DNA: TGTGCCAGCAGCACCCGAACAGGGGGTGGCTACACCTTC. Its protein product is CASSTRTGGGYTF.